This entry concerns a single T cell receptor (beta chain). The antigen is not known. The data were taken from a study of blood T cells in healthy people across ages. PCR was performed a second time for about 6 to 12 cycles using a sample-barcoded 5' primer and a J-beta primer mix. Using its own MiXCR run on the 5' RACE reads, TCRdb lists one record per CDR3 protein. The sample carries 2 million or so distinct CDR3 sequences, 40% to 55% recorded once. Findings of the study overall: In older individuals, TCR beta diversity per million T cells was lower, falling roughly linearly with age.

Sequenced input: blood. This receptor was identified in a woman aged 35 to 49 in good health.

Written as DNA, the CDR3 is TGCGCCAGCAGCTCTCGGACAGGGAATGGTGAAGCTTTCTTT. Its protein product is CASSSRTGNGEAFF. V usage is TRBV5-1 and J usage is TRBJ1-1, with 8 bases fitting TRBD1. V shed 3 bases, J shed 7 bases, and the junction held 8 bases outside the gene matches. The germline CDR1 and CDR2 sequences are SGHRS and YFSETQ. The CDR3 is 14 amino acids.